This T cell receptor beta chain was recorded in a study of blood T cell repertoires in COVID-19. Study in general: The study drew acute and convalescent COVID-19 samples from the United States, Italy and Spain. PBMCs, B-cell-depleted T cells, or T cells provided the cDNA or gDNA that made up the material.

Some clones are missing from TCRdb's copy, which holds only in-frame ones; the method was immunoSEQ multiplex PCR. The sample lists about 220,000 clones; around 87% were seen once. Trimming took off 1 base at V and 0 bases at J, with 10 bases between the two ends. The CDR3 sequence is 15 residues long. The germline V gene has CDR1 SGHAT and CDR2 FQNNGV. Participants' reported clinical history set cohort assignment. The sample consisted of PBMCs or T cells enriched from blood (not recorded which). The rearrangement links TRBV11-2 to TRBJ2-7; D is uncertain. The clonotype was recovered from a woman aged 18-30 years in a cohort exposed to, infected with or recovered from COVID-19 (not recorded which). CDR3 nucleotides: TGTGCCAGCAGCTTAGGGTTACACAACTCCTACGAGCAGTACTTC. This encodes CASSLGLHNSYEQYF.